The T cell receptor (beta chain) described here comes from a study of regulatory T cells in long-lasting Graves disease. CDR3-region Arm-PCR and iRepertoire HTBI primers produced the TCR beta libraries. TCRdb ran MiXCR on the multiplex PCR reads and lists one entry per CDR3 protein. The table lists about 440,000 distinct CDR3 sequences, around 15% of them singletons. Noted time point: newly diagnosed GD, antithyroid drugs for less than 3 months. The TCR library used RNA extracted from PBMCs. This clonotype was counted at least ten times. Germline lookup yields CDR1 MDHEN and CDR2 SYDVKM. There are 15 residues in the CDR3. V dropped 6 bases and J dropped 4; count of bases not matched to a gene: 11. This sample was also put to use in a study of T cells in Graves' hyperthyroidism and ophthalmopathy.

The starting material was peripheral blood mononuclear cells (PBMCs), obtained at new diagnosis, from a patient treated with antithyroid drugs. The source of this sequence is a woman between 18 and 29 years old with Graves disease. The chain employs TRBV28 and TRBJ1-2; 7 positions agree with TRBD1. The CDR3 spells CASSLPGQKSYGYTF. CDR3 in DNA: TGTGCCAGCAGCCTACCGGGACAGAAGTCCTATGGCTACACCTTC.